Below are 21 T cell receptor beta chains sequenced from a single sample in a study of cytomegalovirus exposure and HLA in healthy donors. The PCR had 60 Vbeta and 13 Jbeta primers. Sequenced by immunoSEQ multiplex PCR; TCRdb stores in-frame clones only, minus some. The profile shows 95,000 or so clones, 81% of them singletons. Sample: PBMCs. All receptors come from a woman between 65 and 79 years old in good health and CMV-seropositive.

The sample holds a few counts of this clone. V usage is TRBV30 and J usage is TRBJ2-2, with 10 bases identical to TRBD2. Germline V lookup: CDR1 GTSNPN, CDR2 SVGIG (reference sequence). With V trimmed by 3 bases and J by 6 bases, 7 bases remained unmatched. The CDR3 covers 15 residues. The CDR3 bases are TGTGCCTGGAGCGCGCTAGCGGGAGTCGCCGGGGAGCTGTTTTTT. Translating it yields CAWSALAGVAGELFF.

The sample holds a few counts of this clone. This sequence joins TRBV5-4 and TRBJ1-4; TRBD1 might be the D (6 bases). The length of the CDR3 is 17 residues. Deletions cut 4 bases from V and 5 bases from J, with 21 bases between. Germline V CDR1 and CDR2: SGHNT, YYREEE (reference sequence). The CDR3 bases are TGTGCCAGCAGCGGGGGACCCCCAGGGGTGGGGAATGAAAAACTGTTTTTT. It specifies CASSGGPPGVGNEKLFF. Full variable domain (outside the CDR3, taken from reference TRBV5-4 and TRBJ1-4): ETGVTQSPTHLIKTRGQQVTLRCSSQSGHNTVSWYQQALGQGPQFIFQYYREEENGRGNFPPRFSGLQFPNYSSELNVNALELDDSALYLCASSGGPPGVGNEKLFFGSGTQLSVL.

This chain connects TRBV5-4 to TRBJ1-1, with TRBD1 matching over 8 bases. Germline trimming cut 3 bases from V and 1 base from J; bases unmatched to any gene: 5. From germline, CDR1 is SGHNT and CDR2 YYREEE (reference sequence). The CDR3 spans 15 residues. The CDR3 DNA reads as TGTGCCAGCAGCTGGAAGCAGGGGGCGAACACTGAAGCTTTCTTT. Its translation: CASSWKQGANTEAFF.

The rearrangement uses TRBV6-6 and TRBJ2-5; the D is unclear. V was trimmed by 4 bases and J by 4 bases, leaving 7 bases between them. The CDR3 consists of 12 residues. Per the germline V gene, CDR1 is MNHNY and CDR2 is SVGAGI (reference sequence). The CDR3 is CASSFLLETQYF. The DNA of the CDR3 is TGTGCCAGCAGTTTCCTCTTAGAGACCCAGTACTTC.

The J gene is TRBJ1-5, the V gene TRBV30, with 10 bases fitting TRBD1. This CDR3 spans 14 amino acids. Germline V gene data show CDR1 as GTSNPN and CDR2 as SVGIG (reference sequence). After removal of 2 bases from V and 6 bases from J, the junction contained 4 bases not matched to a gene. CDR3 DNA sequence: TGTGCCTGGAGTCCCGGGACAGGGGCTCAGCCCCAGCATTTT. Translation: CAWSPGTGAQPQHF.

In DNA form, the CDR3 reads TGTGCCAGCAGAACGTTTCAAACGGGACTTTCTAACTATGGCTACACCTTC. Translation: CASRTFQTGLSNYGYTF. V usage is TRBV28 and J usage is TRBJ1-2; weak D call: TRBD1 (5 bases). V lost 6 bases to trimming and J lost 0 bases, with 20 bases between them. Germline CDR1 and CDR2: MDHEN and SYDVKM. This CDR3 is 17 amino acids long.

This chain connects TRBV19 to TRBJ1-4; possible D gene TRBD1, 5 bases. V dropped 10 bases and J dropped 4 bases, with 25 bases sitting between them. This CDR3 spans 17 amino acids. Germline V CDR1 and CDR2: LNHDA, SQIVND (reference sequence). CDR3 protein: CATHGAGPGLINEKLFF. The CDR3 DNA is TGTGCCACCCACGGAGCGGGACCGGGACTAATTAATGAAAAACTGTTTTTT.

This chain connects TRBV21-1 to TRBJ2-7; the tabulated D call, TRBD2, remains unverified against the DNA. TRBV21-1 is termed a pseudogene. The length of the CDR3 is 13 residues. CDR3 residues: CASSEYPTYEQYF. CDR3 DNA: TGTGCCAGCAGTGAGTATCCGACCTACGAGCAGTACTTC.

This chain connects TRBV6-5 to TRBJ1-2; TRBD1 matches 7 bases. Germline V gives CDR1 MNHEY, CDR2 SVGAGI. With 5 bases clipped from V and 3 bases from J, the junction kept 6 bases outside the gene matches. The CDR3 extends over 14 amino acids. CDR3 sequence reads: CASSPDRWDYGYTF. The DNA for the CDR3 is TGTGCCAGCAGTCCGGACAGGTGGGACTATGGCTACACCTTC.

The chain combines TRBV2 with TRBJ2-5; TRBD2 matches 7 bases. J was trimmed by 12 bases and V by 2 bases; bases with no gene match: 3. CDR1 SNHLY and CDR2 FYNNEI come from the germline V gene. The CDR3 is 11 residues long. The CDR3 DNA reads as TGTGCCAGCAGTGAAAACCGGGGGGAGTACTTC. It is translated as CASSENRGEYF.

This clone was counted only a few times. The chain's CDR3 is CASSLAVTERGYTF. The DNA of the CDR3 is TGTGCCAGCAGCTTAGCGGTAACAGAACGCGGCTACACCTTC. V usage is TRBV7-9 and J usage is TRBJ1-2; no firm D call. V shed 0 bases and J shed 8 bases, with 13 bases lying between them. The CDR3 contains 14 residues. Germline V lookup: CDR1 SEHNR, CDR2 FQNEAQ (reference sequence).

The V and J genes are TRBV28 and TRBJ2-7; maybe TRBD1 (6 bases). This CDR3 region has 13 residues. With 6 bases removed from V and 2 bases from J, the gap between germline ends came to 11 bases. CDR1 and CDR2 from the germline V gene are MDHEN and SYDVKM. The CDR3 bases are TGTGCCAGCAGCTCGAAGGGGGCCTACGAGCAGTACTTC. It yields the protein CASSSKGAYEQYF.

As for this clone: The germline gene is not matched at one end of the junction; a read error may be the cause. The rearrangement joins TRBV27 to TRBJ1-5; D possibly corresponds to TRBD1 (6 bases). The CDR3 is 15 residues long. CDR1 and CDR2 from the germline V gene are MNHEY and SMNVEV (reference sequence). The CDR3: CASSPLTGSHQTQHF. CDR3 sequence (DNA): TGTGCCAGCAGTCCCCTGACAGGCTCCCATCAGACCCAGCATTTT.

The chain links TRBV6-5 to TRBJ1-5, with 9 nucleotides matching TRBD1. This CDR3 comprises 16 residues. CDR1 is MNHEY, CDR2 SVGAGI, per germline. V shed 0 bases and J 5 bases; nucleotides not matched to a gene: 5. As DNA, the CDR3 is TGTGCCAGCAGTTACTCGGGGACAGGGAGCGATCAGCCCCAGCATTTT. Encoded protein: CASSYSGTGSDQPQHF.

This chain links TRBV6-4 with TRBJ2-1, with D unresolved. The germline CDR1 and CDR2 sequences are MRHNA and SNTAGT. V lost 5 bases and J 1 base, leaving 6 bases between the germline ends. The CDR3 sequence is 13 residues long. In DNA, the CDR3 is TGTGCCAGCAGTTCCGAGTCCTACAATGAGCAGTTCTTC. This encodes CASSSESYNEQFF.

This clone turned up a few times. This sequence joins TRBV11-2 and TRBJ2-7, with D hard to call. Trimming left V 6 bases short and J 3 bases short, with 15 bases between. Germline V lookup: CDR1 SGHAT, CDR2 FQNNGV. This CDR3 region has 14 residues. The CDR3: CASSPLSRYYEQYF. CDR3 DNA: TGTGCCAGCAGTCCGCTCAGCAGGTACTACGAGCAGTACTTC.

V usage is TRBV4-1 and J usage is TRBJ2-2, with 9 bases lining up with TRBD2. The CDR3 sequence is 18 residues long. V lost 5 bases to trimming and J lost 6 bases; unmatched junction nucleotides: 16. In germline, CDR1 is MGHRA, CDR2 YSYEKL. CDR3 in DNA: TGCGCCAGCAGCTGTTTCGGGACTAGCCCCAGACGCGCCGGGGAGCTGTTTTTT. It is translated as CASSCFGTSPRRAGELFF.

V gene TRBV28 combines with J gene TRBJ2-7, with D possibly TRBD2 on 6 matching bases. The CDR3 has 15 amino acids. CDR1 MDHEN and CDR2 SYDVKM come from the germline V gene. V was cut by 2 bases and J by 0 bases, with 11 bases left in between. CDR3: CASSLGGISSYEQYF. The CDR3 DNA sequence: TGTGCCAGCAGTTTAGGCGGGATTAGCTCCTACGAGCAGTACTTC. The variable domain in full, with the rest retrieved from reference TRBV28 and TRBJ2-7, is DVKVTQSSRYLVKRTGEKVFLECVQDMDHENMFWYRQDPGLGLRLIYFSYDVKMKEKGDIPEGYSVSREKKERFSLILESASTNQTSMYLCASSLGGISSYEQYFGPGTRLTVT.

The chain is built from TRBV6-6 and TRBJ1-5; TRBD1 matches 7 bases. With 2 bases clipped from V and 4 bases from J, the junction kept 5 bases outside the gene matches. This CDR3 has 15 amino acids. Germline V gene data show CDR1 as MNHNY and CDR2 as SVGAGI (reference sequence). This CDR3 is CASSYADRENQPQHF. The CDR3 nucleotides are TGTGCCAGCAGTTACGCTGACAGGGAAAATCAGCCCCAGCATTTT.

The CDR3, as DNA: TGTGCCAGCAGCCGGGACTTAGAGACCCAGTACTTC. Its translation: CASSRDLETQYF. The rearrangement links TRBV11-3 to TRBJ2-5, with D possibly being TRBD2 (6 bases). Germline V gene sequence: CDR1 SGHNT, CDR2 YENEEA. The CDR3 covers 12 residues. V was shortened by 5 bases and J by 4 bases, with 8 bases between the two germline ends.

The CDR3 DNA is TGTGCCAGCAGCCTCGAGTGGGGACAGGGGATGATGACCCAGTACTTC. It yields the protein CASSLEWGQGMMTQYF. The chain employs TRBV2 and TRBJ2-5, with 10 positions matching TRBD1. V was pared by 6 bases and J by 7 bases, with 14 bases of the junction left unmatched. The CDR3 runs 16 residues. Germline V gene lookup returns CDR1 SNHLY and CDR2 FYNNEI.